Each of the 5 T cell receptor beta chains below was sequenced from the same sample in a study of a mutant IDH1 vaccine in newly diagnosed glioma. The table came from immunoSEQ multiplex PCR; TCRdb's copy has only in-frame clones and leaves some out. The sample includes around 78,000 clones, almost 85% of them seen just once. Time point: week 23, last vaccination. Topical imiquimod was applied with each vaccine dose, which held 300 ug of mutant IDH1 20-mer peptide. These receptors are not linked to any known antigen. Sequenced here: PBMCs, sampled from a glioma patient whose treatment included an IDH1 peptide vaccine. The receptors here all came from a young man with glioma. Some clones in this sample may be carry-over from other donors' samples.

The rearrangement joins TRBV6-6 to TRBJ2-1; 10 bases line up with TRBD2. Unmatched junction bases numbered 4, after V lost 2 bases and J lost 6 bases. CDR1 and CDR2 from the germline V gene are MNHNY and SVGAGI (reference sequence). There are 15 residues in the CDR3. The CDR3 protein is CASSYGAGGINEQFF. CDR3 DNA: TGTGCCAGCAGTTACGGAGCGGGAGGGATCAATGAGCAGTTCTTC.

The chain joins TRBV28 to TRBJ2-7; D unclear. V shed 6 bases and J shed 1 base, with 10 bases lying between them. The CDR3 extends over 13 amino acids. From germline, CDR1 is MDHEN and CDR2 SYDVKM. The CDR3 loop is CASRWASSYEQYF. The CDR3 DNA is TGTGCCAGCAGATGGGCGTCTTCCTACGAGCAGTACTTC.

This chain links TRBV6-5 with TRBJ1-1, with a tentative D call TRBD1 (5 bases). Between the trimmed V and J ends, which lost 7 bases and 0 bases, there was a span of 12 bases. The CDR3 is 14 residues long. Germline CDR1 MNHEY, CDR2 SVGAGI. The DNA for the CDR3 is TGTGCCAGCATCCGTCCGGGGCTGAACACTGAAGCTTTCTTT. Translating it yields CASIRPGLNTEAFF.

V is TRBV2 and J is TRBJ2-1; weak D call: TRBD2 (6 bases). Germline CDR1 is SNHLY and CDR2 is FYNNEI. This CDR3 is 13 amino acids long. Trimming took 4 bases from V and 4 from J, leaving 8 bases between them. CDR3 amino acids: CASSGLVYNEQFF. The CDR3 DNA reads as TGTGCCAGCAGTGGACTAGTTTACAATGAGCAGTTCTTC.

V and J are TRBV28 and TRBJ1-2; no reliable D call. With 5 bases removed from V and 2 bases from J, the gap between germline ends came to 15 bases. The CDR3 has 15 amino acids. Germline CDR1 reads MDHEN; CDR2 reads SYDVKM. The CDR3 spells CASSQRRVRNYGYTF. The CDR3 coding sequence is TGTGCCAGCAGTCAGAGGAGGGTTAGGAACTATGGCTACACCTTC.